This T cell receptor beta chain was recorded in a study of blood T cell repertoires in COVID-19. Study-level information: From the United States, Italy and Spain came samples of acute and convalescent COVID-19. PBMCs, B-cell-depleted T cells, or T cells provided the cDNA or gDNA that made up the material.

The CDR3 totals 15 residues. Germline-derived CDR1 and CDR2 are LNHDA and SQIVND (reference sequence). Trimming cost V 2 bases and J 11 bases; bases outside gene matches: 14. In the original processing: Estimated nucleated cell counts came from reference gene primer amplification. The assay was immunoSEQ multiplex PCR, and TCRdb's table has in-frame clones only and misses some. V and J calls and clone size come straight from that table; D and trimming were deduced from the DNA. The sample has 130,000 to 150,000 clones, around 81% seen once. This clonotype was sampled from a man between 60 and 70 years old with active or convalescent COVID-19. The chain links TRBV19 to TRBJ1-1, with TRBD1 matching 7 bases. Material for sequencing was peripheral blood. The CDR3 DNA reads as TGTGCCAGTAGTATAATCCCGACAGGGAAGGTTTTGGCTTTCTTT. Its translation is CASSIIPTGKVLAFF.